These 28 T cell receptor beta chains were all obtained from the same sample, sequenced in a study of cytomegalovirus exposure and HLA in healthy donors. Clones were sequenced by immunoSEQ multiplex PCR, and TCRdb holds only the in-frame ones, with some missing. The sample yields about 140,000 clones, 85% to 90% seen once. The sequencing sample was made of PBMCs. The source of these receptors is a woman aged 18-35 years in good health and CMV-seropositive.

V is TRBV13 and J is TRBJ2-1, with 16 positions matching TRBD2. The ends lost 5 bases at V and 8 bases at J; junction bases unmatched: 6. This CDR3 spans 16 amino acids. CDR1 is PRHDT and CDR2 is FYEKMQ in the germline V gene (reference sequence). CDR3 coding DNA: TGTGCCAGCAGCCCTTGGGGACTAGCGGGGGGGGATGAGCAGTTCTTC. Its translation is CASSPWGLAGGDEQFF.

The chain couples TRBV19 to TRBJ1-1; TRBD1 is a possible D gene (6 bases). The CDR3 covers 12 residues. CDR1 is LNHDA, CDR2 SQIVND, per germline (reference sequence). V lost 10 bases and J 3 bases, leaving 12 bases between the germline ends. The CDR3 DNA sequence: TGTGCCACCTTCAGGGGATACACTGAAGCTTTCTTT. Protein product: CATFRGYTEAFF.

The sample holds a few counts of this clone. The genes are TRBV15 and TRBJ2-2; D is ambiguous. Germline CDR1 and CDR2: LNHNV and YYDKDF (reference sequence). The CDR3 covers 14 residues. V was cut by 5 bases and J by 8 bases, with 15 bases left in between. The CDR3 DNA reads TGTGCCACCAGCCCCAACAAATATGTAGGGGAGCTGTTTTTT. It translates to CATSPNKYVGELFF. Complete variable domain (other parts from reference TRBV15 and TRBJ2-2): DAMVIQNPRYQVTQFGKPVTLSCSQTLNHNVMYWYQQKSSQAPKLLFHYYDKDFNNEADTPDNFQSRRPNTSFCFLDIRSPGLGDTAMYLCATSPNKYVGELFFGEGSRLTVL.

CDR3 region: CASSPNEASLNLEQYF. The CDR3 DNA is TGTGCCAGCTCACCTAATGAGGCTAGCCTGAATCTCGAGCAGTACTTC. This chain uses TRBV18 with TRBJ2-7; possibly TRBD2 for D (5 bases). The CDR3 contains 16 residues. Per the germline V gene, CDR1 is KGHSH and CDR2 is LQKENI. V was shortened by 3 bases and J by 6 bases, with 21 bases between the two germline ends.

This clone came up a few times. At the DNA level, this CDR3 is encoded by other sequences in the same sample as well. CDR3 bases: TGTGCCAGCAAAGGAGCTAACTATGGCTACACCTTC. Translation gives CASKGANYGYTF. This chain joins TRBV6-5 and TRBJ1-2, with D unclear. V lost 7 bases to trimming and J lost 0 bases, with 6 bases between them. This CDR3 is built from 12 residues. Germline assignment: CDR1 MNHEY and CDR2 SVGAGI.

This rearrangement joins TRBV2 to TRBJ1-5; TRBD1 might be the D (5 bases). The CDR3 totals 14 residues. Trimming removed 7 bases at V and 10 bases at J, with 20 bases between. The germline V gene encodes CDR1 SNHLY and CDR2 FYNNEI. CDR3 protein: CASTPGGVIIPQHF. The CDR3 DNA is TGTGCCAGCACCCCTGGGGGGGTTATCATCCCCCAGCATTTT.

V gene TRBV6-1 combines with J gene TRBJ2-1; 9 bases agree with TRBD1. Germline CDR1 reads MNHNS; CDR2 reads SASEGT. V lost 7 bases and J lost 4; bases outside the gene matches: 5. The CDR3 length is 14 residues. CDR3 coding DNA: TGTGCCAGCAACCGGGACAGGGCTTACAATGAGCAGTTCTTC. Residues: CASNRDRAYNEQFF.

This clone was detected a few times. V and J are TRBV6-6 and TRBJ2-7, with 8 bases lining up with TRBD2. V lost 7 bases, J lost 2 bases, and 13 bases stayed unmatched. This CDR3 is built from 16 residues. Germline-derived CDR1 and CDR2 are MNHNY and SVGAGI (reference sequence). The CDR3 DNA reads as TGTGCCAGCACCAACCCGGGGGGGAGTCGGACCTACGAGCAGTACTTC. Protein sequence: CASTNPGGSRTYEQYF.

DNA for the CDR3: TGTGCCAGCAGCTTGGGCCGGGACACGACGCAGTACTTC. It codes for CASSLGRDTTQYF. The rearrangement joins TRBV7-2 to TRBJ2-7; tentatively, D is TRBD1 (6 bases). Trimming cost V 3 bases and J 9 bases, with 15 bases left between them. The CDR3 has 13 residues. Germline V lookup: CDR1 SGHTA, CDR2 FQGNSA.

This chain connects TRBV6-6 to TRBJ1-5, with TRBD1 matching over 7 bases. This CDR3 spans 16 amino acids. Trimming removed 0 bases from V and 5 bases from J; junction bases left unmatched: 7. Germline assignment: CDR1 MNHNY and CDR2 SVGAGI (reference sequence). The CDR3 DNA sequence: TGTGCCAGCAGTTACTCTACAGGGGCCCTCGATCAGCCCCAGCATTTT. Translated, it gives CASSYSTGALDQPQHF.

The chain is built from TRBV2 and TRBJ1-2; a weak D match, TRBD1 (5 bases). V was shortened by 4 bases and J by 7 bases, with 13 bases between the two germline ends. CDR3 size: 13 residues. Germline lookup yields CDR1 SNHLY and CDR2 FYNNEI. Here the CDR3 reads CASSGGTWLGYTF. The DNA for the CDR3 is TGTGCCAGCAGTGGGGGCACCTGGCTTGGCTACACCTTC.

This sequence joins TRBV28 and TRBJ2-7; 7 bases are shared with TRBD2. Germline CDR1 is MDHEN and CDR2 is SYDVKM. The J segment lost 5 bases and the V segment lost 5 bases, leaving 12 bases of the junction unmatched. This CDR3 has 15 amino acids. CDR3 in DNA: TGTGCCAGCAGTACGACTAGCAACTTTCCGCACGAGCAGTACTTC. Protein product: CASSTTSNFPHEQYF. The full variable domain, its missing parts supplied by reference TRBV28 and TRBJ2-7, is DVKVTQSSRYLVKRTGEKVFLECVQDMDHENMFWYRQDPGLGLRLIYFSYDVKMKEKGDIPEGYSVSREKKERFSLILESASTNQTSMYLCASSTTSNFPHEQYFGPGTRLTVT.

This clone appeared a single time. Here the CDR3 DNA reads TGTGCCAGCAGTGGGACTAGCGGGGGGGCGACAGATACGCAGTATTTT. Its protein product is CASSGTSGGATDTQYF. This chain joins TRBV2 and TRBJ2-3; 15 bases map to TRBD2. Per germline, CDR1 SNHLY and CDR2 FYNNEI. The CDR3 totals 16 residues. J was trimmed by 3 bases and V by 4 bases; bases with no gene match: 2. Full variable domain (missing parts from reference TRBV2 and TRBJ2-3): EPEVTQTPSHQVTQMGQEVILRCVPISNHLYFYWYRQILGQKVEFLVSFYNNEISEKSEIFDDQFSVERPDGSNFTLKIRSTKLEDSAMYFCASSGTSGGATDTQYFGPGTRLTVL.

The chain joins TRBV5-1 to TRBJ2-1; 15 bases match TRBD2. With V trimmed by 0 bases and J by 12 bases, 16 bases remained unmatched. The CDR3 is made up of 19 amino acids. Germline CDR1 reads SGHRS; CDR2 reads YFSETQ. This CDR3 is CASSLGTSGGAGVSLGQFF. The CDR3 coding sequence is TGCGCCAGCAGCTTGGGGACTAGCGGGGGGGCCGGAGTCAGTCTAGGGCAGTTCTTC.

The chain recombines TRBV28 with TRBJ2-1; 7 bases align to TRBD1. Germline lookup yields CDR1 MDHEN and CDR2 SYDVKM. V was pared by 2 bases and J by 4 bases, with 5 bases of the junction left unmatched. This CDR3 spans 15 amino acids. The CDR3 nucleotides read TGTGCCAGCAGTTTACCCGGACAGGAATACAATGAGCAGTTCTTC. It encodes CASSLPGQEYNEQFF.

The chain carries TRBV19 and TRBJ1-5; 8 positions agree with TRBD1. The CDR3 sequence is 16 residues long. Per the germline V gene, CDR1 is LNHDA and CDR2 is SQIVND (reference sequence). Losses at the gene ends were 5 bases for V and 4 bases for J; bases not matched to a gene: 10. The CDR3 sequence: CASSARGQGPNQPQHF. The DNA of the CDR3 is TGTGCCAGTAGTGCCCGAGGACAGGGCCCTAATCAGCCCCAGCATTTT.

The chain carries TRBV18 and TRBJ2-2; 7 nucleotides line up with TRBD1. This CDR3 is built from 15 residues. Trimming cost V 1 base and J 5 bases; bases outside gene matches: 4. Germline V CDR1 and CDR2: KGHSH, LQKENI. The DNA of the CDR3 is TGTGCCAGCTCACCACAGACAGGGAGTACCGGGGAGCTGTTTTTT. Amino acid sequence: CASSPQTGSTGELFF.

The chain recombines TRBV7-9 with TRBJ2-2, with D hard to call. This CDR3 has 17 residues. Trimming cost V 1 base and J 5 bases, with 17 bases left between them. CDR1 and CDR2 from the germline V gene are SEHNR and FQNEAQ (reference sequence). The CDR3 DNA sequence: TGTGCCAGCAGCTTAGTTTCCGAGAGTAGCCCGACCGGGGAGCTGTTTTTT. Its protein is CASSLVSESSPTGELFF.

The CDR3 DNA follows: TGTGCCAGCAGCTTGGCCTTGGACATCTCCTACGAGCAGTACTTC. This gives the protein CASSLALDISYEQYF. The chain links TRBV5-4 to TRBJ2-7; the D gene is possibly TRBD1 (5 bases). V was shortened by 0 bases and J by 0 bases, with 10 bases between the two germline ends. The CDR3 is made up of 15 amino acids. CDR1 and CDR2 (germline): SGHNT, YYREEE (reference sequence).

The genes are TRBV28 and TRBJ2-7; no clear D gene. V lost 3 bases to trimming and J lost 0 bases, with 9 bases between them. The CDR3 totals 14 residues. CDR1 and CDR2 (germline): MDHEN, SYDVKM. The CDR3 DNA reads as TGTGCCAGCAGTTTTCTCCCTAGCTCCTACGAGCAGTACTTC. Its protein product is CASSFLPSSYEQYF.

The chain uses TRBV4-1 and TRBJ2-3, with TRBD2 identical over 7 bases. J lost 2 bases, V lost 4 bases, and 15 bases had no gene match. The germline V gene encodes CDR1 MGHRA and CDR2 YSYEKL. CDR3 length: 18 residues. Here the CDR3 DNA reads TGCGCCAGCAGCCGGTCTCACGGGACTAACTCCTTCACAGATACGCAGTATTTT. Residues: CASSRSHGTNSFTDTQYF.

The gene calls are TRBV5-8 and TRBJ2-1, with D maybe TRBD1 (6 bases). V lost 4 bases, J lost 4 bases, and 15 bases lay in between. Germline V gives CDR1 SGHTS, CDR2 YDEGEE. The CDR3 sequence is 15 residues long. In DNA, the CDR3 is TGTGCCAGCAGCCTCCGGGGCAGGGGATACAATGAGCAGTTCTTC. This sequence encodes CASSLRGRGYNEQFF. Variable domain in full (rest from reference TRBV5-8 and TRBJ2-1): EAGVTQSPTHLIKTRGQQATLRCSPISGHTSVYWYQQALGLGLQFLLWYDEGEERNRGNFPPRFSGRQFPNYSSELNVNALELEDSALYLCASSLRGRGYNEQFFGPGTRLTVL.

The rearrangement uses TRBV5-1 and TRBJ2-1, with D tentatively TRBD2 (5 bases). CDR3 length: 15 residues. Trimming shortened V by 0 bases and J by 2 bases, and 9 bases separated the two germline ends. From germline, CDR1 is SGHRS and CDR2 YFSETQ. DNA of the CDR3: TGCGCCAGCAGCTTGGGGCCGGGAACCTACAATGAGCAGTTCTTC. Translation: CASSLGPGTYNEQFF.

CDR3 sequence (DNA): TGTGCCAGCAGTTACCGACCGCTTGACTTGAAGTACGAGCAGTACTTC. This translates into CASSYRPLDLKYEQYF. This chain connects TRBV6-5 to TRBJ2-7; no firm D call. This CDR3 contains 16 residues. The germline CDR1 and CDR2 sequences are MNHEY and SVGAGI. V was cut by 2 bases and J by 4 bases, with 18 bases left in between.

The rearrangement links TRBV28 to TRBJ1-5; TRBD1 aligns across 12 bases. J was trimmed by 0 bases and V by 5 bases; bases with no gene match: 5. Germline assignment: CDR1 MDHEN and CDR2 SYDVKM. This CDR3 spans 17 amino acids. DNA for the CDR3: TGTGCCAGCAGTGGGGGACAGGGGGCAACTAGCAATCAGCCCCAGCATTTT. Its translation: CASSGGQGATSNQPQHF.

This chain links TRBV6-1 with TRBJ2-5; 9 positions agree with TRBD2. The CDR3 consists of 14 residues. Germline V lookup: CDR1 MNHNS, CDR2 SASEGT. V shed 3 bases and J 4 bases; nucleotides not matched to a gene: 3. CDR3 coding DNA: TGTGCCAGCAGTGATTGGCGGGGGGGAGAGACCCAGTACTTC. Translation: CASSDWRGGETQYF.

V gene TRBV28 combines with J gene TRBJ1-1, with 7 bases matching TRBD1. J gave up 4 bases and V 8 bases, and 10 bases lay outside the gene matches. CDR3 length: 14 residues. Germline values: CDR1 MDHEN, CDR2 SYDVKM. As DNA, the CDR3 is TGTGCCAGCCCTCCCTCGGGACAGCCCACTGAAGCTTTCTTT. Encoded protein: CASPPSGQPTEAFF.

This chain connects TRBV5-4 to TRBJ2-1; 7 nucleotides line up with TRBD2. Germline CDR1 reads SGHNT; CDR2 reads YYREEE (reference sequence). This CDR3 is 16 amino acids long. V trimming: 1 base; J trimming: 1 base; junction bases outside the gene matches: 5. The CDR3 DNA reads TGTGCCAGCAGCTTGAGTGGCGGGAGTTCCTACAATGAGCAGTTCTTC. This codes for CASSLSGGSSYNEQFF.